The sequence of this T cell receptor beta chain was determined in a study of blood T cell repertoires in COVID-19 (dated by TCRdb to the early 2020s). At the level of the whole study: Collaborator samples came from the United States, Italy and Spain and covered acute and convalescent phases of COVID-19. The prospective study material was composed of cDNA or gDNA derived from T cells, B-cell-depleted T cells, or PBMCs. Subjects who had been exposed to COVID-19, were actively infected with it, or had recovered from it provided the deeply sampled blood TCRbeta repertoires that made up the dataset. The repertoires were released in a freely available public database meant as a resource for research on the immune response to SARS-CoV-2. Samples came from the ongoing ImmuneRACE study (first 160 participants) plus 1,254 subjects from 6 global collaborators. Sample metadata almost always included a de-identified subject ID, COVID-19 status, age in years and sex. Where available, HLA class I and class II types were taken from metadata supplied by the sample provider and were not determined by assay-based typing. Overall study outcomes, separate from this receptor: Clinical and demographic metadata were provided uncurated, with the amount varying by source and participant.

Participants in the prospective study were aged about 18 to 90 years, lived in under 30 United States geographic areas, and enrolled through a virtual design. Cohort assignment in the prospective study relied on participant-reported clinical history from a screening survey and a study questionnaire. For ImmuneRACE Cohort 3, a participant was defined as recovered based on two consecutive negative NP/OP PCR tests, clearance by a healthcare professional, or resolution of symptoms. In the prospective study, mobile phlebotomists collected whole blood, serum and a nasopharyngeal or oropharyngeal swab from each participant. Additional blood draws and questionnaires over an approximately 2-month period could optionally be provided by prospective study participants. Before DNA extraction, blood samples from the prospective study were shipped at room temperature or frozen. For this clone: The clone's antigen remains unknown. Base quality data are lacking; no much larger clone is found one base away.

From a lookup of the germline V gene (reference sequence), CDR1 and CDR2 are LGHDT and YNNKEL. Counted from cysteine to phenylalanine, this CDR3 has 15 amino acids. Of all the DNA, just the CDR3 is kept, 45 bases in frame from base 1. V sheds 4 bases and J sheds 2 bases, leaving 14 bases between their ends. TCRbeta CDR3 regions were amplified from genomic DNA using the immunoSEQ Assay, a bias-controlled multiplex PCR. In the authors' own workflow: The number of nucleated cells in each sample was estimated from the amplification of reference gene primers within the assay. To quantify the absolute abundance of each unique TCRbeta CDR3 rearrangement, sequence reads were collapsed and filtered. For each sample, productive Simpson clonality was calculated as the square root of Simpson's diversity index across productive rearrangements. Sourced from immuneACCESS, this table was stored by TCRdb with only in-frame sequences that have V and J called. A share of the clones is absent; for the studies checked, an unresolved V gene accounts for under half, and the remainder has no known explanation. V and J calls and clone size are those listed in that table; D and trimming were worked out from the DNA. For this sample the table gives roughly 300,000 clones, of which over 75% were detected only once. In total, the top ten clones hold 1% of the sample.

This sequence was found in a woman aged 25 to 45 who had recovered from COVID-19. The specimen sequenced was PBMCs or T cells enriched from blood (not recorded which). The sequence is built from TRBV3-1 (or the pseudogene TRBV3-2) and TRBJ1-1; the D gene assignment is ambiguous. The sequence in DNA is TGTGCCAGCAGCCGGAGAACTGGGTTCAACACTGAAGCTTTCTTT. It is translated as CASSRRTGFNTEAFF.